The clone carrying this T cell receptor beta chain was detected only a few times. This sample is part of a study of blood T cell repertoires in COVID-19. For the study at large: Specimens from acute and convalescent COVID-19 originated in the United States, Italy and Spain. Sources were T cells, B-cell-depleted T cells, or PBMCs; the material itself was cDNA or gDNA.

Per germline, CDR1 MDHEN and CDR2 SYDVKM. The CDR3 spans 14 residues. The V and J ends lost 10 bases and 8 bases respectively, with 21 bases between them. In the original analysis: Amplification with reference gene primers provided the estimates of nucleated cell counts. Sequencing was performed with immunoSEQ multiplex PCR; in TCRdb, only in-frame clones are kept and a portion is missing. V and J calls and clone size come straight from that table; D and trimming were deduced from the DNA. The sample has some 250,000 clones; approximately 86% are singletons. This clonotype was sampled from a human donor in a cohort sampled during active COVID-19. The chain employs TRBV28 and TRBJ1-5, with a weak D call TRBD1 (5 bases). The sample comprised peripheral blood. CDR3 sequence (DNA): TGTGCCACCGCGATGGGGCGGGAGGTTGAGCCCCAGCATTTT. This encodes CATAMGREVEPQHF.